Shown below are 30 T cell receptor beta chains from a single sample sequenced in a study of shared clonotypes between healthy human individuals. The repertoire was sequenced with immunoSEQ multiplex PCR; TCRdb's copy has only in-frame clones and lacks some. The table shows about 770,000 clones, with approximately 72% occurring only once. The sequencing sample was made of memory CD4+ T cells sorted from blood. Noted subset: CD45RA-negative fraction. These TCRs come from a woman in her twenties or thirties in good health.

The V and J genes are TRBV10-2 and TRBJ2-4; TRBD2 is a possible D gene (6 bases). In germline, CDR1 is WSHSY, CDR2 SAAADI. With 3 bases removed from V and 1 base from J, the gap between germline ends came to 7 bases. This CDR3 region has 14 residues. The CDR3 loop reads CASSDRGAKNIQYF. The CDR3 DNA reads TGCGCCAGCAGTGATCGGGGGGCCAAAAACATTCAGTACTTC.

This chain joins TRBV2 and TRBJ2-1, with TRBD2 matching 13 bases. Germline V gene data show CDR1 as SNHLY and CDR2 as FYNNEI. This CDR3 is built from 16 residues. V shed 3 bases and J 7 bases; nucleotides not matched to a gene: 6. In nucleotides, the CDR3 is TGTGCCAGCAGTGACCAACTAGCGGGAGGGGTAAATGAGCAGTTCTTC. This encodes CASSDQLAGGVNEQFF.

The chain has TRBV27 and TRBJ1-2, with D tentatively TRBD1 (5 bases). The CDR3 is 15 amino acids. CDR1 and CDR2 from the germline V gene are MNHEY and SMNVEV (reference sequence). The V and J ends lost 6 bases and 4 bases respectively, with 18 bases between them. The DNA of the CDR3 is TGTGCCAGCAGGGGCACCTGGAGGGGAACCTATGGCTACACCTTC. Residues: CASRGTWRGTYGYTF.

The chain links TRBV19 to TRBJ1-1; TRBD1 matches at 8 bases. Germline V gene sequence: CDR1 LNHDA, CDR2 SQIVND (reference sequence). This CDR3 comprises 16 residues. Trimming at V came to 6 bases and at J to 4 bases, leaving 13 bases not matched to a gene. The CDR3 DNA sequence: TGTGCCAGTAGCCGAGGGGCCAGGGGGCCGGGCACTGAAGCTTTCTTT. Protein: CASSRGARGPGTEAFF.

V usage is TRBV18 and J usage is TRBJ2-3; D is possibly TRBD2 (5 bases). The V end was cut by 3 bases, the J end by 1 base, with 11 bases between. Germline values: CDR1 KGHSH, CDR2 LQKENI. The CDR3 is 15 residues long. The CDR3 protein is CASSPYSVRTDTQYF. The CDR3 nucleotides read TGTGCCAGCTCACCGTATAGCGTGCGCACAGATACGCAGTATTTT.

This clone appeared a few times. The genes are TRBV27 and TRBJ2-7, with D possibly TRBD2 on 5 matching bases. CDR3 size: 14 residues. The germline gives CDR1 MNHEY, CDR2 SMNVEV (reference sequence). Trimming cost V 5 bases and J 3 bases, with 14 bases left between them. This CDR3 is CASSPTRGLYEQYF. The CDR3, as DNA: TGTGCCAGCAGTCCCACCCGAGGGCTCTACGAGCAGTACTTC.

The chain carries TRBV5-4 and TRBJ2-1; no definite D call. V gave up 1 base and J gave up 6 bases, with 20 bases separating them. This CDR3 spans 17 amino acids. Germline lookup yields CDR1 SGHNT and CDR2 YYREEE (reference sequence). CDR3 DNA sequence: TGTGCCAGCAGCTTGTCCCCTACAGCCGCTCGAAGCAATGAGCAGTTCTTC. Protein: CASSLSPTAARSNEQFF.

The chain uses TRBV19 and TRBJ2-5, with 9 bases that match TRBD1. CDR1 and CDR2 (germline): LNHDA, SQIVND (reference sequence). The CDR3 length is 15 residues. V lost 4 bases and J lost 5; bases outside the gene matches: 8. This CDR3 reads CASSRVGTGRETQYF. CDR3 nucleotides: TGTGCCAGTAGTAGGGTCGGGACAGGGAGGGAGACCCAGTACTTC.

The J gene is TRBJ2-7, the V gene TRBV25-1; D remains ambiguous. Germline-derived CDR1 and CDR2 are MGHDK and SYGVNS. V was cut by 7 bases and J by 2 bases, with 15 bases left in between. The CDR3 covers 14 residues. The CDR3 sequence is CASKEEFTPYEQYF. The CDR3 DNA reads as TGTGCCAGCAAAGAGGAGTTTACCCCCTACGAGCAGTACTTC.

This clone occurred a few times. The chain recombines TRBV5-6 with TRBJ1-5; 7 positions agree with TRBD1. V lost 4 bases and J lost 7; bases outside the gene matches: 8. The CDR3 runs to 14 residues. Germline CDR1 SGHDT, CDR2 YYEEEE. The CDR3 is CASSGNRGRQPQHF. In DNA form, the CDR3 reads TGTGCCAGCAGCGGTAACAGGGGTCGGCAGCCCCAGCATTTT. Full variable domain (rest looked up from reference TRBV5-6 and TRBJ1-5): DAGVTQSPTHLIKTRGQQVTLRCSPKSGHDTVSWYQQALGQGPQFIFQYYEEEERQRGNFPDRFSGHQFPNYSSELNVNALLLGDSALYLCASSGNRGRQPQHFGDGTRLSIL.

The rearrangement uses TRBV30 and TRBJ1-2, with D hard to call. The CDR3 runs to 10 residues. Germline loops: CDR1 GTSNPN, CDR2 SVGIG (reference sequence). The V end was cut by 2 bases, the J end by 2 bases, with 0 bases between. The CDR3 DNA reads TGTGCCTGGAGTAACTATGGCTACACCTTC. This codes for CAWSNYGYTF.

This rearrangement joins TRBV6-1 to TRBJ1-6; 10 nucleotides match TRBD1. This CDR3 is built from 15 residues. With 5 bases clipped from V and 7 bases from J, the junction kept 5 bases outside the gene matches. Germline-derived CDR1 and CDR2 are MNHNS and SASEGT. The chain's CDR3 is CASSRDRGSNSPLHF. The DNA of the CDR3 is TGTGCCAGCAGTAGGGACAGGGGCTCCAATTCACCCCTCCACTTT.

The CDR3 protein is CASNGLLAGQETQYF. The CDR3 DNA is TGTGCCAGCAACGGACTCCTAGCGGGCCAAGAGACCCAGTACTTC. The gene calls are TRBV6-6 and TRBJ2-5; 8 bases are a match to TRBD2. J was trimmed by 1 base and V by 7 bases; bases with no gene match: 8. This CDR3 contains 15 residues. In germline, CDR1 is MNHNY, CDR2 SVGAGI (reference sequence).

The CDR3, as DNA: TGTGCCAGCAGTGACCGCCGCGGAGAGGTAGGGGCTTTCTTT. Translation gives CASSDRRGEVGAFF. This chain connects TRBV2 to TRBJ1-1; no definite D call. V was cut by 3 bases and J by 11 bases, with 19 bases left in between. The CDR3 loop spans 14 amino acids. The V gene's germline CDR1 is SNHLY and CDR2 FYNNEI.

The V call is TRBV6-1, the J call TRBJ2-1; D unresolved. This CDR3 spans 11 amino acids. V shed 5 bases and J shed 8 bases, with 7 bases lying between them. CDR1 is MNHNS, CDR2 SASEGT, per germline. CDR3 residues: CASSLRDEQFF. The CDR3 nucleotides read TGTGCCAGCAGTCTCCGGGATGAGCAGTTCTTC.

This clone was seen a handful of times. In the same sample, other DNA sequences code for this CDR3. The V gene is TRBV7-9, the J gene TRBJ1-5, with a weak D call TRBD1 (5 bases). V was shortened by 5 bases and J by 5 bases, with 7 bases between the two germline ends. CDR1 is SEHNR and CDR2 is FQNEAQ in the germline V gene (reference sequence). The length of the CDR3 is 12 residues. In nucleotides, the CDR3 is TGTGCCAGCAGCCGAGGGGATCAGCCCCAGCATTTT. Its protein product is CASSRGDQPQHF.

This chain links TRBV6-6 with TRBJ1-1; D not certain. Germline lookup yields CDR1 MNHNY and CDR2 SVGAGI (reference sequence). V lost 8 bases to trimming and J lost 1 base, with 5 bases between them. The CDR3 totals 11 residues. The CDR3 nucleotides are TGTGCCAGCGCGACGAACACTGAAGCTTTCTTT. It is translated as CASATNTEAFF.

The chain employs TRBV5-4 and TRBJ2-5; D is possibly TRBD2 (7 bases). V was trimmed by 5 bases and J by 4 bases, leaving 9 bases between them. Germline V gives CDR1 SGHNT, CDR2 YYREEE (reference sequence). The CDR3 has 12 amino acids. CDR3 DNA sequence: TGTGCCAGCAGAGGGGGGGGAGAGACCCAGTACTTC. Its protein is CASRGGGETQYF.

This clone turned up a few times. V and J are TRBV28 and TRBJ2-2, with 8 nucleotides matching TRBD2. The V and J ends lost 5 bases and 4 bases, in that order; junction bases with no gene match: 6. Looked up from germline, CDR1 is MDHEN and CDR2 is SYDVKM. The CDR3 has 15 residues. The CDR3 DNA reads TGTGCCAGCAGTCCCCGGGGGGGGGTCACCGGGGAGCTGTTTTTT. Translation: CASSPRGGVTGELFF.

The chain joins TRBV19 to TRBJ1-5; D is unclear. The germline V gene has CDR1 LNHDA and CDR2 SQIVND (reference sequence). V gave up 10 bases and J gave up 7 bases, with 23 bases separating them. The CDR3 length is 15 residues. This CDR3 reads CATLPTEGLSQPQHF. CDR3 nucleotides: TGTGCCACCCTCCCGACGGAGGGCCTTTCGCAGCCCCAGCATTTT.

CDR3 DNA sequence: TGTGCCAGCAGCCCCCGTAGCCCCAGCGGGAGGTCTGGTGAGCAGTTCTTC. It specifies CASSPRSPSGRSGEQFF. The chain has TRBV7-9 and TRBJ2-1, with 9 bases matching TRBD2. This CDR3 is 17 amino acids long. Germline V CDR1 and CDR2: SEHNR, FQNEAQ (reference sequence). V lost 5 bases to trimming and J lost 9 bases; unmatched junction nucleotides: 17.

The chain is built from TRBV28 and TRBJ2-7, with 10 bases fitting TRBD1. The J segment lost 8 bases and the V segment lost 4 bases, leaving 8 bases of the junction unmatched. Per germline, CDR1 MDHEN and CDR2 SYDVKM. The CDR3 has 14 residues. This chain's CDR3 is CASSSEGQGVKQYF. The DNA for the CDR3 is TGTGCCAGCAGTTCTGAAGGACAGGGGGTCAAGCAGTACTTC.

V is TRBV10-1 and J is TRBJ2-7; D tentatively reads TRBD1 or TRBD2 (5 bases each). Germline values: CDR1 WNHNN, CDR2 SYGVQD (reference sequence). The CDR3 covers 16 residues. V was clipped by 3 bases and J by 5 bases, with 20 bases between them. Here the CDR3 reads CASSEAVRDGKNEQYF. For the CDR3, the DNA is TGCGCCAGCAGTGAAGCAGTCCGGGACGGGAAAAACGAGCAGTACTTC.

The J gene is TRBJ1-1, the V gene TRBV11-3; D might be TRBD1 (6 bases). V shed 4 bases and J shed 6 bases, with 12 bases lying between them. The CDR3 is made up of 13 amino acids. CDR1 and CDR2 (germline): SGHNT, YENEEA. The CDR3 is CASSSRTDSEAFF. The CDR3 DNA is TGTGCCAGCAGCTCCAGGACAGACTCTGAAGCTTTCTTT.

The chain recombines TRBV5-1 with TRBJ2-5, with D possibly TRBD2 on 5 matching bases. With 0 bases removed from V and 5 bases from J, the gap between germline ends came to 11 bases. The CDR3 sequence is 14 residues long. CDR1 and CDR2 from the germline V gene are SGHRS and YFSETQ. In nucleotides, the CDR3 is TGCGCCAGCAGCTTGGGAGGGAGTACGGAGACCCAGTACTTC. Translating it yields CASSLGGSTETQYF.

In regard to this clone: This CDR3 is also generated by other DNA sequences in the sample. This CDR3 is CASSPGGYTEAFF. The DNA of the CDR3 is TGTGCCAGCAGCCCGGGGGGGTACACTGAAGCTTTCTTT. This chain uses TRBV11-2 with TRBJ1-1, with TRBD1 as a possible D gene (5 bases). Germline loops: CDR1 SGHAT, CDR2 FQNNGV. This CDR3 comprises 13 residues. The V end lost 5 bases, the J end lost 3 bases, and 10 bases lay between the germline ends.

V is TRBV28 and J is TRBJ2-7; 9 bases map to TRBD2. This CDR3 is 15 amino acids long. Germline CDR1 is MDHEN and CDR2 is SYDVKM. The J segment lost 0 bases and the V segment lost 3 bases, leaving 3 bases of the junction unmatched. The CDR3 nucleotides read TGTGCCAGCAGTTTTAGCGGGAGAACCTCCTACGAGCAGTACTTC. Translated: CASSFSGRTSYEQYF.

V gene TRBV5-1 combines with J gene TRBJ2-5; 15 nucleotides match TRBD2. V shed 3 bases, J shed 5 bases, and the junction held 5 bases outside the gene matches. CDR1 SGHRS and CDR2 YFSETQ come from the germline V gene. The CDR3 runs to 16 residues. The CDR3 nucleotides are TGCGCCAGCAGCTGGGTCGGGACTAGCGGGAGGGAGACCCAGTACTTC. It codes for CASSWVGTSGRETQYF. Drawing the rest from reference TRBV5-1 and TRBJ2-5, the complete variable domain is KAGVTQTPRYLIKTRGQQVTLSCSPISGHRSVSWYQQTPGQGLQFLFEYFSETQRNKGNFPGRFSGRQFSNSRSEMNVSTLELGDSALYLCASSWVGTSGRETQYFGPGTRLLVL.

The rearrangement joins TRBV28 to TRBJ2-5; the match to TRBD2 covers 14 bases. Germline V gene lookup returns CDR1 MDHEN and CDR2 SYDVKM. The CDR3 extends over 21 amino acids. V shed 0 bases, J shed 10 bases, and the junction held 22 bases outside the gene matches. The CDR3 DNA reads as TGTGCCAGCAGTTTATGGGATTGGCGGGGGACTAGCGGGGGCAATAAGAGAGTCCAGTACTTC. Translating it yields CASSLWDWRGTSGGNKRVQYF.

V is TRBV5-1 and J is TRBJ2-5; D is undetermined. V lost 1 base and J lost 2, with 6 bases in between. Germline-derived CDR1 and CDR2 are SGHRS and YFSETQ. This CDR3 has 13 amino acids. The CDR3 DNA reads TGCGCCAGCAGCTTGAACTTTCAAGAGACCCAGTACTTC. It specifies CASSLNFQETQYF.